The 2 T cell receptor beta chains in this list originate from one sample, sequenced in a study of identical twins. TCRdb re-derived calls from the 5' RACE reads in MiXCR, one entry per CDR3 protein. The sample lists 500,000 to 600,000 distinct CDR3 sequences; about 20% were seen once. The data were also submitted as part of a second study, on T cells expressing NK-cell markers.

Input material: CD4+ T cells sorted from blood. The receptors stem from a woman between 18 and 29 years old in good health.

V and J are TRBV12-3 or TRBV12-4 and TRBJ1-2, with D unclear. Trimming left V 4 bases short and J 3 bases short, with 6 bases between. There are 12 residues in the CDR3. This CDR3 reads CASSSIHYGYTF. The CDR3, as DNA: TGTGCCAGCAGTTCGATTCACTATGGCTACACCTTC.

V gene TRBV7-2 combines with J gene TRBJ2-7; no firm D call. Germline CDR1 and CDR2: SGHTA and FQGNSA. The CDR3 loop spans 14 amino acids. Trimming left V 1 base short and J 3 bases short, with 10 bases between. In DNA, the CDR3 is TGTGCCAGCAGCTTAGAGCCAGTTCTCTACGAGCAGTACTTC. This codes for CASSLEPVLYEQYF.